Below are 32 T cell receptor beta chains sequenced from a single sample in a study of human T cells and chemical hapten exposure. This sample's time point: patch test 1, 2 weeks after DPC sensitization. Treatment of the sample: therapeutic diphenylcyclopropenone sensitization with weekly scalp DPC. TCRdb analysed the RACE reads with MiXCR anew, one entry per CDR3 protein. This sample carries about 340,000 distinct CDR3 sequences, approximately 6.3% of them seen once, and the ten largest clones take approximately 8.9%. This specimen was whole blood, taken in connection with sensitization to the hapten diphenylcyclopropenone (DPC). The receptor set was obtained from a woman under 30 with alopecia areata. Some clones in this sample may be carry-over from other donors' samples.

This clonotype was seen many times. J is TRBJ2-7 and V is TRBV12-3 or TRBV12-4, with D perhaps matching TRBD1 (6 bases). CDR3 length equals 14 residues. V was trimmed by 5 bases and J by 3 bases, leaving 14 bases between them. The CDR3 DNA sequence: TGTGCCAGCAGTATACTTGGACAGTACTACGAGCAGTACTTC. Translating it yields CASSILGQYYEQYF.

The chain combines TRBV20-1 with TRBJ2-5; D is possibly TRBD1 (6 bases). Germline assignment: CDR1 DFQATT and CDR2 SNEGSKA (reference sequence). The V end was cut by 5 bases, the J end by 5 bases, with 24 bases between. This CDR3 is built from 16 residues. The CDR3 here is CSAQPRPGVLGETQYF. The CDR3 DNA is TGCAGTGCTCAACCCCGCCCAGGGGTTTTGGGTGAGACCCAGTACTTC.

The chain uses TRBV6-5 and TRBJ2-7; the match to TRBD2 covers 10 bases. Trimming at V came to 2 bases and at J to 6 bases, leaving 19 bases not matched to a gene. CDR3 length: 19 residues. The germline V gene encodes CDR1 MNHEY and CDR2 SVGAGI. The CDR3 nucleotides read TGTGCCAGCAGTTACGCCCCGGAACCGGGGGGACTAGCGTTTTTCGAGCAGTACTTC. Translated, it gives CASSYAPEPGGLAFFEQYF.

The V gene is TRBV5-1, the J gene TRBJ2-7; D unresolved. The ends were cut back, 4 bases at V and 5 bases at J, with 7 bases in the middle. The CDR3 loop spans 11 amino acids. From germline, CDR1 is SGHRS and CDR2 YFSETQ. DNA of the CDR3: TGCGCCAGCAGCCACGGGCACGAGCAGTACTTC. Its translation is CASSHGHEQYF.

The chain uses TRBV6-1 and TRBJ1-1, with unresolved D. Trimming removed 7 bases from V and 3 bases from J, with 27 bases in between. The length of the CDR3 is 18 residues. Germline lookup yields CDR1 MNHNS and CDR2 SASEGT. The CDR3 is CASIKTSLPGSRDTEAFF. The DNA of the CDR3 is TGTGCCAGCATCAAAACCTCCCTACCGGGGTCTAGGGACACTGAAGCTTTCTTT.

This chain joins TRBV7-2 and TRBJ1-5, with D possibly matching TRBD1 (6 bases). The CDR3 has 15 residues. CDR1 is SGHTA and CDR2 is FQGNSA in the germline V gene. V was cut by 1 base and J by 2 bases, with 9 bases left in between. The CDR3, as DNA: TGTGCCAGCAGCTTAGGGGGGCTTGGCAATCAGCCCCAGCATTTT. Encoded protein: CASSLGGLGNQPQHF.

This clonotype was recorded many times. The V call is TRBV7-2, the J call TRBJ2-5, with a tentative D call TRBD2 (6 bases). CDR3 length: 15 residues. In germline, CDR1 is SGHTA, CDR2 FQGNSA. V was trimmed by 5 bases and J by 9 bases, leaving 22 bases between them. This CDR3 reads CASSPTTGNSGAQYF. As DNA, the CDR3 is TGTGCCAGCAGCCCTACGACGGGGAACTCGGGGGCCCAGTACTTC.

This clonotype was detected a few times. This chain joins TRBV10-3 and TRBJ2-6, with 8 bases matching TRBD1. The CDR3 is made up of 19 amino acids. V dropped 6 bases and J dropped 1; count of bases not matched to a gene: 14. CDR1 is ENHRY, CDR2 SYGVKD, per germline. The CDR3 loop is CAIRVDRVGGLSGANVLTF. The DNA of the CDR3 is TGTGCCATCAGGGTGGACAGGGTAGGGGGCCTTTCTGGGGCCAACGTCCTGACTTTC.

Many counts were recorded for this clonotype. CDR3 nucleotide sequence: TGTGCCAGCACCGAGGAAGGGGGGCGGGATACGCAGTATTTT. Protein sequence: CASTEEGGRDTQYF. The genes are TRBV2 and TRBJ2-3; either TRBD1 or TRBD2 may supply D (6 bases each). The V gene's germline CDR1 is SNHLY and CDR2 FYNNEI. Trimming took off 7 bases at V and 6 bases at J, with 17 bases between the two ends. This CDR3 region has 14 residues.

The chain uses TRBV29-1 and TRBJ1-2; TRBD1 aligns across 8 bases. This CDR3 region has 14 residues. Germline lookup yields CDR1 SQVTM and CDR2 ANQGSEA. V shed 6 bases and J 2 bases; nucleotides not matched to a gene: 8. The CDR3 nucleotides are TGCAGCGTCCCCGAACAGGGGGTAAACTATGGCTACACCTTC. Translation: CSVPEQGVNYGYTF.

This clonotype was seen a handful of times. The rearrangement uses TRBV5-4 and TRBJ1-1; D gene unclear. The CDR3 sequence is 14 residues long. V lost 1 base and J lost 0, with 7 bases in between. Germline-derived CDR1 and CDR2 are SGHNT and YYREEE (reference sequence). The CDR3 nucleotides are TGTGCCAGCAGCTTGCCCAGTCTGAACACTGAAGCTTTCTTT. This translates into CASSLPSLNTEAFF.

This clonotype was seen more than once but under ten times. V usage is TRBV6-1 and J usage is TRBJ1-5, with D uncertain. Germline CDR1 is MNHNS and CDR2 is SASEGT. Trimming pared 7 bases from V and 1 base from J, leaving 17 bases between. The CDR3 sequence is 16 residues long. CDR3: CASIRFRGISNQPQHF. CDR3 coding DNA: TGTGCCAGCATCCGATTCCGGGGAATAAGCAATCAGCCCCAGCATTTT.

The chain links TRBV5-1 to TRBJ2-3; TRBD2 matches at 13 bases. Germline CDR1 is SGHRS and CDR2 is YFSETQ. With V trimmed by 3 bases and J by 1 base, 2 bases remained unmatched. CDR3 length: 16 amino acids. Here the CDR3 DNA reads TGCGCCAGCAGCTGGGGGACTAGCGGGGGCACAGATACGCAGTATTTT. Amino acid sequence: CASSWGTSGGTDTQYF.

The V call is TRBV18, the J call TRBJ2-7; 8 bases match TRBD1. V lost 6 bases, J lost 4 bases, and 8 bases stayed unmatched. This CDR3 has 14 residues. Germline CDR1 reads KGHSH; CDR2 reads LQKENI. The CDR3, as DNA: TGTGCCAGCTCGGCGGGACAGGCGGAGTACGAGCAGTACTTC. As protein: CASSAGQAEYEQYF.

This clonotype was picked up a small number of times. The chain is built from TRBV5-1 and TRBJ2-1; 7 bases align to TRBD2. The CDR3 has 15 amino acids. Losses at the gene ends were 5 bases for V and 0 bases for J; bases not matched to a gene: 5. Germline values: CDR1 SGHRS, CDR2 YFSETQ. In nucleotides, the CDR3 is TGCGCCAGCAGTCTTAGCGGGCCCTCCTACAATGAGCAGTTCTTC. Residues: CASSLSGPSYNEQFF.

This clonotype has a count of ten or more. The chain carries TRBV5-5 and TRBJ2-3; D ambiguous. CDR1 is SGHKS and CDR2 is YYEKEE in the germline V gene (reference sequence). V shed 3 bases and J shed 2 bases, with 16 bases lying between them. The CDR3 loop spans 16 amino acids. Written as DNA, the CDR3 is TGTGCCAGCAGCTCAACGACTCGTAGAGACACAGATACGCAGTATTTT. Translated, it gives CASSSTTRRDTDTQYF.

This clonotype occurred a few times. This chain connects TRBV6-2 or TRBV6-3 to TRBJ2-5, with 9 bases identical to TRBD2. After removal of 0 bases from V and 3 bases from J, the junction contained 5 bases not matched to a gene. Germline CDR1 MNHEY, CDR2 SVGEGT. This CDR3 contains 16 residues. CDR3 amino acids: CASSYSSASGEETQYF. The CDR3 region has the DNA TGTGCCAGCAGTTACTCATCGGCTAGCGGGGAAGAGACCCAGTACTTC.

This clonotype was observed at least ten times. The V call is TRBV7-2, the J call TRBJ2-5, with D perhaps matching TRBD2 (5 bases). The CDR3 contains 14 residues. The germline CDR1 and CDR2 sequences are SGHTA and FQGNSA. Trimming took off 5 bases at V and 0 bases at J, with 10 bases between the two ends. The CDR3 nucleotides are TGTGCCAGCAGCCAGGACTGGTACCAAGAGACCCAGTACTTC. Amino acids: CASSQDWYQETQYF.

In this sample, this clonotype turned up many times. The V and J genes are TRBV12-3 or TRBV12-4 and TRBJ1-4, with D maybe TRBD1 (6 bases). The germline V and J ends were trimmed by 2 bases and 16 bases, with 14 bases remaining between them. The length of the CDR3 is 12 residues. CDR3 bases: TGTGCCAGCAGTTTAAATGGCCAGGGGCGGTTTTTT. Protein product: CASSLNGQGRFF.

This clonotype was recorded a few times. The chain recombines TRBV20-1 with TRBJ2-7, with 7 bases identical to TRBD1. The CDR3 length is 12 residues. CDR1 is DFQATT and CDR2 is SNEGSKA in the germline V gene (reference sequence). The ends lost 3 bases at V and 3 bases at J; junction bases unmatched: 2. CDR3: CSASGTDYEQYF. In DNA, the CDR3 is TGCAGTGCTAGTGGGACAGACTACGAGCAGTACTTC.

Ten or more counts support this clonotype. In DNA, the CDR3 is TGTGCCAGCAGCTTAGAAGGTACAGGGGGCTCAGCTTATGGCTACACCTTC. It yields the protein CASSLEGTGGSAYGYTF. The chain carries TRBV7-9 and TRBJ1-2, with TRBD1 matching over 9 bases. Trimming removed 1 base from V and 5 bases from J; junction bases left unmatched: 11. This CDR3 region has 17 residues. Germline-derived CDR1 and CDR2 are SEHNR and FQNEAQ (reference sequence). Combining the CDR3 with reference TRBV7-9 and TRBJ1-2 gives the whole variable domain DTGVSQNPRHKITKRGQNVTFRCDPISEHNRLYWYRQTLGQGPEFLTYFQNEAQLEKSRLLSDRFSAERPKGSFSTLEIQRTEQGDSAMYLCASSLEGTGGSAYGYTFGSGTRLTVV.

This clonotype came up a few times. The chain has TRBV6-1 and TRBJ1-1; tentatively, D is TRBD1 (6 bases). The CDR3 is 20 residues long. Trimming left V 5 bases short and J 1 base short, with 29 bases between. Germline loops: CDR1 MNHNS, CDR2 SASEGT. The CDR3 region has the DNA TGTGCCAGCAGTATCCTCGTGGGCGTATCAGGGGAGATCGGGAACACTGAAGCTTTCTTT. Translated: CASSILVGVSGEIGNTEAFF.

This clonotype was seen only a few times. The CDR3 DNA is TGCGCCAGCAGCTTCCAGCCCAACTCTGGAAACACCATATATTTT. It translates to CASSFQPNSGNTIYF. This chain uses TRBV5-1 with TRBJ1-3; no clear D gene. V lost 2 bases to trimming and J lost 0 bases, with 9 bases between them. Germline V gene data show CDR1 as SGHRS and CDR2 as YFSETQ. This CDR3 contains 15 residues. The full variable domain, with the rest looked up from reference TRBV5-1 and TRBJ1-3, is KAGVTQTPRYLIKTRGQQVTLSCSPISGHRSVSWYQQTPGQGLQFLFEYFSETQRNKGNFPGRFSGRQFSNSRSEMNVSTLELGDSALYLCASSFQPNSGNTIYFGEGSWLTVV.

Ten or more counts support this clonotype. The chain couples TRBV12-3 or TRBV12-4 to TRBJ2-3; D is tentatively TRBD1 or TRBD2 (6 bases each). The CDR3 length is 15 residues. Trimming took off 11 bases at V and 0 bases at J, with 18 bases between the two ends. This chain's CDR3 is CAAGRDISSTDTQYF. CDR3 DNA: TGTGCCGCCGGGCGGGACATTTCCAGCACAGATACGCAGTATTTT.

This clonotype was detected many times. The CDR3 region is CASSKLWPPLNYGYTF. The CDR3 bases are TGTGCCAGCAGCAAATTGTGGCCGCCTCTGAACTATGGCTACACCTTC. The chain has TRBV21-1 and TRBJ1-2. TRBV21-1 is a pseudogene segment. This CDR3 spans 16 amino acids.

Only a few counts were recorded for this clonotype. V is TRBV6-6 and J is TRBJ1-5; D may be TRBD1 (5 bases). V was trimmed by 4 bases and J by 7 bases, leaving 14 bases between them. The germline gives CDR1 MNHNY, CDR2 SVGAGI (reference sequence). The CDR3 is 14 amino acids. CDR3 sequence: CASSSGPWNQPQHF. As DNA, the CDR3 is TGTGCCAGCAGTTCAGGGCCGTGGAACCAGCCCCAGCATTTT.

The chain is built from TRBV6-2 or TRBV6-3 and TRBJ2-5, with D possibly TRBD1 on 5 matching bases. Germline V gives CDR1 MNHEY, CDR2 SVGEGT. With 5 bases removed from V and 5 bases from J, the gap between germline ends came to 9 bases. This CDR3 has 12 residues. The CDR3 loop is CASSRGSETQYF. DNA of the CDR3: TGTGCCAGCAGTAGGGGTTCGGAGACCCAGTACTTC.

The table lists this clonotype with many counts. V and J are TRBV28 and TRBJ2-7; D might be TRBD2 (6 bases). V was trimmed by 1 base and J by 5 bases, leaving 12 bases between them. Germline V gives CDR1 MDHEN, CDR2 SYDVKM. The CDR3 runs to 14 residues. For the CDR3, the DNA is TGTGCCAGCAGTTTATCGGGGGTAACCCACGAGCAGTACTTC. Translating it yields CASSLSGVTHEQYF.

This clonotype was seen repeatedly, ten times or more. The rearrangement joins TRBV7-2 to TRBJ1-6, with D perhaps matching TRBD1 (6 bases). V was cut by 5 bases and J by 0 bases, with 20 bases left in between. The CDR3 extends over 19 amino acids. The germline CDR1 and CDR2 sequences are SGHTA and FQGNSA. The CDR3 loop reads CASSPGVGGRSSYNSPLHF. The DNA for the CDR3 is TGTGCCAGCAGCCCGGGGGTTGGGGGCAGAAGCTCCTATAATTCACCCCTCCACTTT.

Comments on this clonotype: A much larger clone lies a single base off, so this may be a read error. The chain employs TRBV7-9 and TRBJ2-7; D gene uncertain. Germline CDR1 and CDR2: SEHNR and FQNEAQ (reference sequence). The CDR3 totals 12 residues. V lost 5 bases to trimming and J lost 1 base, with 6 bases between them. The CDR3, as DNA: TGTGCCAGCAGCGACGGGTCCTACGAGCAGTACTTC. This sequence encodes CASSDGSYEQYF. Full variable domain (rest looked up from reference TRBV7-9 and TRBJ2-7): DTGVSQNPRHKITKRGQNVTFRCDPISEHNRLYWYRQTLGQGPEFLTYFQNEAQLEKSRLLSDRFSAERPKGSFSTLEIQRTEQGDSAMYLCASSDGSYEQYFGPGTRLTVT.

The chain employs TRBV12-3 or TRBV12-4 and TRBJ1-2, with unresolved D. The CDR3 runs to 15 residues. V lost 0 bases, J lost 4 bases, and 12 bases lay in between. CDR3 bases: TGTGCCAGCAGTTTAGCGGGAGCAGAAGGCTATGGCTACACCTTC. Its translation: CASSLAGAEGYGYTF.

This clonotype was observed a few times. This sequence joins TRBV7-2 and TRBJ1-5; D gene unclear. CDR1 is SGHTA and CDR2 is FQGNSA in the germline V gene. The CDR3 loop spans 17 amino acids. The V and J ends lost 0 bases and 3 bases respectively, with 15 bases between them. This chain's CDR3 is CASSLAQNRAPNQPQHF. CDR3 nucleotide sequence: TGTGCCAGCAGCTTAGCCCAAAACCGGGCTCCCAATCAGCCCCAGCATTTT. Combining the CDR3 with reference TRBV7-2 and TRBJ1-5 gives the whole variable domain GAGVSQSPSNKVTEKGKDVELRCDPISGHTALYWYRQSLGQGLEFLIYFQGNSAPDKSGLPSDRFSAERTGGSVSTLTIQRTQQEDSAVYLCASSLAQNRAPNQPQHFGDGTRLSIL.